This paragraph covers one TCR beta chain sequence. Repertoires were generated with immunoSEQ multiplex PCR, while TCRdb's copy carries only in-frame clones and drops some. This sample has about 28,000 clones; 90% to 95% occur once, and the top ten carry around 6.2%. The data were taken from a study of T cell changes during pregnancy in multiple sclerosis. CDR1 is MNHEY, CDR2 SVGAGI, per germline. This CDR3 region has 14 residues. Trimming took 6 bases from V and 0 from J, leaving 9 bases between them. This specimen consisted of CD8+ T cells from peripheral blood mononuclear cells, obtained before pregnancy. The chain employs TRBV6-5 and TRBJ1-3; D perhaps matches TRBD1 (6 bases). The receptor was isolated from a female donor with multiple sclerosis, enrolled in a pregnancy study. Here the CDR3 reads CASRLGASGNTIYF. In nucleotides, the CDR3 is TGTGCCAGCAGGTTGGGGGCCTCTGGAAACACCATATATTTT.